This TCR beta chain was observed in a study of tissue T cells after allogeneic stem cell transplantation. The length of the CDR3 is 14 residues. Germline CDR1 reads KGHPV; CDR2 reads FQNQEV (reference sequence). The V gene lost 1 base and the J gene lost 3 bases, with 4 bases spanning the gap. This clone was picked up a small number of times. The genes are named according to mouse. The read stops 1 residue short of the end of the CDR3; the missing end is completed from the germline J gene. TCRdb's table, derived via immunoSEQ multiplex PCR, lists solely in-frame clones and lacks some. The table has more than 6,000 clones, approximately 43% seen once; the top ten hold about 2%. Specified time point: mouse harvest day 7 after allogeneic transplant. Tail vein injection delivered 10^7 T-cell-depleted bone marrow cells and 10^6 splenic CD5+ T cells.

The gene calls are TRBV26 and TRBJ1-6; no clear D gene. TRBJ1-6 is sorted into the ORF group, with uncertain function. The sequenced material came from skin. The clonotype originates from a female BALB/c mouse given C57BL/6 T cells with graft-versus-host disease after an allogeneic hematopoietic cell transplant. Incomplete CDR3 DNA: TGTGCCAGCAGTCTGTACAACTATAATTCGCCCCTCTAC. Its translation is CASSLYNYNSPLY. The whole CDR3 protein is CASSLYNYNSPLYF.